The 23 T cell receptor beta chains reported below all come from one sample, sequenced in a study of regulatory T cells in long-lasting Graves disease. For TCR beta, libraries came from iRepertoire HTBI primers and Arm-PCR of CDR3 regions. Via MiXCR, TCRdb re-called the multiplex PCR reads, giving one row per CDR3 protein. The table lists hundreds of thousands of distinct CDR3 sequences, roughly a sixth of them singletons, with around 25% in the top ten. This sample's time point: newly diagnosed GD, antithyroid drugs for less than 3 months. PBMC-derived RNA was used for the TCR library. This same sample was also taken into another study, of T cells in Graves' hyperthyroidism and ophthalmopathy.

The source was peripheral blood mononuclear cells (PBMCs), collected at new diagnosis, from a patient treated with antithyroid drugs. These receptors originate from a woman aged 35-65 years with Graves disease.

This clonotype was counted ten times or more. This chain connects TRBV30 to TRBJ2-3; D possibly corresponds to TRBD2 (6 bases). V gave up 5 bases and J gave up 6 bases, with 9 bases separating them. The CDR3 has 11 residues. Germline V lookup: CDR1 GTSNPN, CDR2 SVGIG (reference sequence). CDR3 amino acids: CAWGTSDTQYF. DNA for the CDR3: TGTGCCTGGGGGACTTCGGATACGCAGTATTTT.

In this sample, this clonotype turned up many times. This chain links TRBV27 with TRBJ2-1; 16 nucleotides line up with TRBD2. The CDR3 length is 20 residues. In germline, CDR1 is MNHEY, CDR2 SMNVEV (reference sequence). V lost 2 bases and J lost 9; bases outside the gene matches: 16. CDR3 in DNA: TGTGCCAGCAGTTTAGTGTCTCCTATACCGGGACTAGCGGGGGGGAGTGAGCAGTTCTTC. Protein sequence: CASSLVSPIPGLAGGSEQFF.

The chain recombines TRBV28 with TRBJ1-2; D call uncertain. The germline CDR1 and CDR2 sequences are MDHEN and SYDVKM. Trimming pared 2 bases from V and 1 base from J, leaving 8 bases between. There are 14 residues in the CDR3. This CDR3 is CASSLLPGNYGYTF. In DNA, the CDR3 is TGTGCCAGCAGTTTACTCCCGGGTAACTATGGCTACACCTTC.

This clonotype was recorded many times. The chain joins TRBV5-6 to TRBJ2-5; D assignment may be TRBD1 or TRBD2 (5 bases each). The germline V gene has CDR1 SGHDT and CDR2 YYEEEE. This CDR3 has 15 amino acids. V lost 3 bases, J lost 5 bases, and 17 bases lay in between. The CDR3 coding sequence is TGTGCCAGCAGCTCGCTCGACGCCGAGGGGGAGACCCAGTACTTC. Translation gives CASSSLDAEGETQYF.

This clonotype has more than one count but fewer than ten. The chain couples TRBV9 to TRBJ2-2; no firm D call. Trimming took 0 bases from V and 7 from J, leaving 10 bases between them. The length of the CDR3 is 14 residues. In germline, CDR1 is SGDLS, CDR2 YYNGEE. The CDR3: CASSVESFHGELFF. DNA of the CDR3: TGTGCCAGCAGCGTAGAAAGTTTCCACGGGGAGCTGTTTTTT.

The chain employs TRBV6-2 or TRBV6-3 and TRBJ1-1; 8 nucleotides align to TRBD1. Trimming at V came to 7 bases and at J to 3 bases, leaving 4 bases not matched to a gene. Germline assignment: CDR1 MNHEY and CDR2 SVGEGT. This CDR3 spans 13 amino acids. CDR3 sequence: CASMTGVYTEAFF. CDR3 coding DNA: TGTGCCAGCATGACAGGGGTATACACTGAAGCTTTCTTT.

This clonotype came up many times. Written as DNA, the CDR3 is TGTGCCAGCAGCTTTGGAAGACAGGGGTGGAACACTGAAGCTTTCTTT. Protein sequence: CASSFGRQGWNTEAFF. The genes are TRBV7-9 and TRBJ1-1; 8 bases fit TRBD1. CDR3 length: 16 amino acids. J lost 1 base, V lost 3 bases, and 7 bases had no gene match. The germline V gene encodes CDR1 SEHNR and CDR2 FQNEAQ (reference sequence).

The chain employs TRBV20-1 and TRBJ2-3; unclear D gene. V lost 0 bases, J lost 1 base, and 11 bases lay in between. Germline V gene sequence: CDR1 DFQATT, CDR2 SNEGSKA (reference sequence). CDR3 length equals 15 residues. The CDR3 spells CSARDPGGRTDTQYF. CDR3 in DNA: TGCAGTGCTAGAGATCCCGGCGGACGCACAGATACGCAGTATTTT.

The CDR3 region is CSVEAGGDGYTF. The CDR3 bases are TGCAGCGTTGAAGCTGGAGGCGACGGCTACACCTTC. The genes are TRBV29-1 and TRBJ1-2; D gene ambiguous. V was clipped by 1 base and J by 8 bases, with 11 bases between them. This CDR3 has 12 amino acids. The V gene's germline CDR1 is SQVTM and CDR2 ANQGSEA.

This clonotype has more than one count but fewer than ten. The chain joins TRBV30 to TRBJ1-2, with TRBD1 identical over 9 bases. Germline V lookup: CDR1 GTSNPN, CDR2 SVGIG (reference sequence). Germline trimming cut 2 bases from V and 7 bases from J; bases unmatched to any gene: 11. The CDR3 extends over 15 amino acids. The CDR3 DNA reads TGTGCCTGGAGTTATGGAACAGGGGGCCTAAGTGGCTACACCTTC. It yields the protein CAWSYGTGGLSGYTF.

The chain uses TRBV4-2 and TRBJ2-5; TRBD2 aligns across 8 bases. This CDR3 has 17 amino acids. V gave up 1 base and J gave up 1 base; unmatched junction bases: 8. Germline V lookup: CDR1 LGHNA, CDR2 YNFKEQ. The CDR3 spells CASSQAKIAGTQETQYF. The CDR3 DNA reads TGTGCCAGCAGCCAAGCCAAGATAGCGGGGACCCAAGAGACCCAGTACTTC.

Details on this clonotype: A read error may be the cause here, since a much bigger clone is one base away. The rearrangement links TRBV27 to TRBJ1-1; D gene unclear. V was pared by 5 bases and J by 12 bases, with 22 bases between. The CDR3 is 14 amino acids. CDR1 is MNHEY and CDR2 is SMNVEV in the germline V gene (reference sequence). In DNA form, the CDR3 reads TGTGCCAGCAGTCTCAATCGACGGACCGGGGAAACTTTCTTT. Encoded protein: CASSLNRRTGETFF.

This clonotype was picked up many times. CDR3 sequence reads: CASSLVVNQPQHF. The DNA of the CDR3 is TGTGCCAGCAGTTTAGTGGTCAATCAGCCCCAGCATTTT. The rearrangement joins TRBV27 to TRBJ1-5, with D unclear. Germline lookup yields CDR1 MNHEY and CDR2 SMNVEV (reference sequence). This CDR3 spans 13 amino acids. V lost 2 bases, J lost 3 bases, and 5 bases lay in between.

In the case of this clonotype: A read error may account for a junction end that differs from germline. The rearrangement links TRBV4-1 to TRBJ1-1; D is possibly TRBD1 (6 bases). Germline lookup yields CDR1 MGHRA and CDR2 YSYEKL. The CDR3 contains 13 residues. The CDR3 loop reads CASSQGTGTKGIF. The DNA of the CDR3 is TGCGCCAGCAGCCAGGGAACCGGGACAAAGGGGATCTTT.

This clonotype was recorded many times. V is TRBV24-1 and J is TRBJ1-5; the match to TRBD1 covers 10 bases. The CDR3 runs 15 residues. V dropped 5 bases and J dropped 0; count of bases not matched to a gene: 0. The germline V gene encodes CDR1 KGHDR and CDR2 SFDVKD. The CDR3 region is CATSGTGGSNQPQHF. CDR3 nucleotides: TGTGCCACCAGTGGGACAGGGGGTAGCAATCAGCCCCAGCATTTT.

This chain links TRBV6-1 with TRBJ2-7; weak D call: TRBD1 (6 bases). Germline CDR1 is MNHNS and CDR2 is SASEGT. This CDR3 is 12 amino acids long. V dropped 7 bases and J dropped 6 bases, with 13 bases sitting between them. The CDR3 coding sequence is TGTGCCAGCAAGGACAGTCTTGGCGAGCAGTACTTC. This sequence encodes CASKDSLGEQYF.

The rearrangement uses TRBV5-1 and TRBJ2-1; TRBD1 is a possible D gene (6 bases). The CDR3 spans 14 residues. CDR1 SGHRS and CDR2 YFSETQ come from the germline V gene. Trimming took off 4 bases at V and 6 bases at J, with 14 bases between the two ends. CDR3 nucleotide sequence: TGCGCCAGCAGCGACGAAGGACAGCCCAATGAGCAGTTCTTC. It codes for CASSDEGQPNEQFF.

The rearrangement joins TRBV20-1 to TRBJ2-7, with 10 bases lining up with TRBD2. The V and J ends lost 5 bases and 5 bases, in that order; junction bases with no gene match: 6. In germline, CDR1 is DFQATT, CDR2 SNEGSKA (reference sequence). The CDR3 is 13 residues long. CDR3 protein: CSAVGTSDHEQYF. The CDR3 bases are TGCAGTGCTGTAGGGACTAGCGACCACGAGCAGTACTTC.

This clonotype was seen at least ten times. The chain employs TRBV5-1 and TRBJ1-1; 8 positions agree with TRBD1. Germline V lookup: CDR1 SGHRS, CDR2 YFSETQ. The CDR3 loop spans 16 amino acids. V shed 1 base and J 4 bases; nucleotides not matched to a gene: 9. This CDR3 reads CASSLNLGQGGTEAFF. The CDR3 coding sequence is TGCGCCAGCAGCTTGAACCTTGGACAGGGAGGCACTGAAGCTTTCTTT.

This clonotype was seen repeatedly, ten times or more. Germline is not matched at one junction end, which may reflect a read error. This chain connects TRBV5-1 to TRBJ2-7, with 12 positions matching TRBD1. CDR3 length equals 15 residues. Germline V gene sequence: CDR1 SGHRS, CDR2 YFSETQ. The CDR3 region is CASSLGQGAFYEQYF. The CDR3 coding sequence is TGTGCCAGCAGTCTGGGACAGGGGGCTTTCTACGAGCAGTACTTC.

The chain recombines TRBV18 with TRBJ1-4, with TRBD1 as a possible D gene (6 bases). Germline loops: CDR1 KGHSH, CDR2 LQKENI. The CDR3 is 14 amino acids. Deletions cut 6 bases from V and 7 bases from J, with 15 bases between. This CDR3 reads CASSPRGVIEKLFF. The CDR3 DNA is TGTGCCAGCTCTCCCAGGGGTGTAATTGAAAAACTGTTTTTT.

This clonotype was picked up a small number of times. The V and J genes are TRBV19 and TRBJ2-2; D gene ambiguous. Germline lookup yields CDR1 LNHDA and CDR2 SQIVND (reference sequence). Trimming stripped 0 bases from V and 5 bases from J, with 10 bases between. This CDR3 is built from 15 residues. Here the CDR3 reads CASSIDWVGTGELFF. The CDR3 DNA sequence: TGTGCCAGTAGTATAGATTGGGTAGGGACCGGGGAGCTGTTTTTT. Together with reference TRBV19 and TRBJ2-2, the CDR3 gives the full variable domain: DGGITQSPKYLFRKEGQNVTLSCEQNLNHDAMYWYRQDPGQGLRLIYYSQIVNDFQKGDIAEGYSVSREKKESFPLTVTSAQKNPTAFYLCASSIDWVGTGELFFGEGSRLTVL.

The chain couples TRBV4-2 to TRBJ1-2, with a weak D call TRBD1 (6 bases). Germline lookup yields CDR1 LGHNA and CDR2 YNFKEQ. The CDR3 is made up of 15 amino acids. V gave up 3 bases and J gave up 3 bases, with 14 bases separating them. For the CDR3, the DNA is TGTGCCAGCAGCCAGGAGACAGGCCCGGACTATGGCTACACCTTC. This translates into CASSQETGPDYGYTF.